These 6 T cell receptor beta chains were sequenced from one sample in a study of blood T cell repertoires in COVID-19. This table comes from immunoSEQ multiplex PCR, and its TCRdb copy is limited to in-frame clones, with some not included. The data contain roughly 180,000 clones, 60% to 85% of them singletons. The sequenced material came from peripheral blood. The receptors derive from an older woman with COVID-19, enrolled during active disease.

The chain links TRBV5-1 to TRBJ2-5; TRBD1 agrees at 7 bases. This CDR3 contains 13 residues. Unmatched junction bases numbered 8, after V lost 7 bases and J lost 5 bases. The germline V gene has CDR1 SGHRS and CDR2 YFSETQ. CDR3 DNA sequence: TGCGCCAGCCATACAGGGGTTGGGGAGACCCAGTACTTC. It encodes CASHTGVGETQYF.

The chain carries TRBV3-1 (or the pseudogene TRBV3-2) and TRBJ2-5; D might be TRBD1 (5 bases). This CDR3 is built from 14 residues. The V and J ends lost 0 bases and 4 bases respectively, with 9 bases between them. CDR1 and CDR2 (germline): LGHDT, YNNKEL (reference sequence). CDR3 bases: TGTGCCAGCAGCCAAGATCGAAGGGGAGAGACCCAGTACTTC. Translation: CASSQDRRGETQYF.

The rearrangement links TRBV14 to TRBJ2-1; D is perhaps TRBD1 (5 bases). V lost 4 bases, J lost 2 bases, and 15 bases lay in between. Germline loops: CDR1 SGHDN, CDR2 FVKESK. The length of the CDR3 is 16 residues. The CDR3 sequence: CASSPFSRATYNEQFF. Here the CDR3 DNA reads TGTGCCAGCAGCCCGTTCTCCAGGGCCACCTACAATGAGCAGTTCTTC.

V and J are TRBV4-2 and TRBJ2-2, with D possibly being TRBD2 (5 bases). Trimming stripped 5 bases from V and 7 bases from J, with 11 bases between. The CDR3 totals 13 residues. Germline CDR1 LGHNA, CDR2 YNFKEQ. Here the CDR3 reads CASSSGEGGELFF. CDR3 nucleotide sequence: TGTGCCAGCAGCTCCGGAGAGGGCGGGGAGCTGTTTTTT.

The CDR3 is CASSERVRTEAFF. The DNA for the CDR3 is TGTGCCAGCAGCGAGAGGGTGAGAACTGAAGCTTTCTTT. The chain joins TRBV13 to TRBJ1-1; no firm D call. The CDR3 covers 13 residues. CDR1 and CDR2 (germline): PRHDT, FYEKMQ (reference sequence). V dropped 5 bases and J dropped 5 bases, with 12 bases sitting between them.

Written as DNA, the CDR3 is TGTGCCATCAGTGGGGGTACAGGGGCCCTCTCTGGAAACACCATATATTTT. It yields the protein CAISGGTGALSGNTIYF. The chain links TRBV10-3 to TRBJ1-3; TRBD1 matches 7 bases. V lost 4 bases to trimming and J lost 0 bases; unmatched junction nucleotides: 9. Germline-derived CDR1 and CDR2 are ENHRY and SYGVKD. The CDR3 runs to 17 residues.